These 21 T cell receptor beta chains came from one sample sequenced in a study of T cell repertoires in cytomegalovirus infection. TCRdb re-called the reads with MiXCR, one entry per CDR3 protein. Of 200,000 or so distinct CDR3 sequences listed, 38% were seen once; the top ten hold roughly three fifths. Antigens of these TCRs are unknown. The sequencing here drew on CD8+ T cells from cultured PBMCs, taken from culture after CMV antigen stimulation. These receptor sequences come from a human donor in good health (CMV status not recorded). Some clones in this sample may be carry-over from other donors' samples.

This clonotype was seen many times. V usage is TRBV6-1 and J usage is TRBJ1-1; 8 bases are shared with TRBD1. This CDR3 comprises 15 residues. Germline assignment: CDR1 MNHNS and CDR2 SASEGT. Germline trimming cut 5 bases from V and 6 bases from J; bases unmatched to any gene: 11. In DNA, the CDR3 is TGTGCCAGCAGTTTAGACAGGGGAGCTCTTGCTGAAGCTTTCTTT. Translating gives CASSLDRGALAEAFF.

The gene calls are TRBV28 and TRBJ2-3, with TRBD2 matching over 7 bases. The J segment lost 0 bases and the V segment lost 7 bases, leaving 1 base of the junction unmatched. The germline gives CDR1 MDHEN, CDR2 SYDVKM. This CDR3 spans 13 amino acids. CDR3 nucleotide sequence: TGTGCCAGCACCGGGGGGAGCACAGATACGCAGTATTTT. Amino acid sequence: CASTGGSTDTQYF. The full variable domain, rest sourced from reference TRBV28 and TRBJ2-3, is DVKVTQSSRYLVKRTGEKVFLECVQDMDHENMFWYRQDPGLGLRLIYFSYDVKMKEKGDIPEGYSVSREKKERFSLILESASTNQTSMYLCASTGGSTDTQYFGPGTRLTVL.

The chain is built from TRBV19 and TRBJ2-2, with 10 positions matching TRBD1. Germline CDR1 LNHDA, CDR2 SQIVND (reference sequence). Trimming took 5 bases from V and 6 from J; bases not matched to a gene: 6. The CDR3 length is 15 residues. This CDR3 reads CASSDDRGLAGELFF. Here the CDR3 DNA reads TGTGCCAGTAGTGACGACAGGGGGCTTGCCGGGGAGCTGTTTTTT.

Many counts were recorded for this clonotype. The chain uses TRBV12-3 or TRBV12-4 and TRBJ1-1; 7 bases match TRBD1. The junction had 10 bases not matched to a gene; V was cut back by 5 bases and J by 4 bases. The CDR3 has 15 residues. The CDR3 DNA reads TGTGCCAGCAGTAGGATCCGGGACAGAAGCACTGAAGCTTTCTTT. This sequence encodes CASSRIRDRSTEAFF.

This clonotype came up a few times. The genes are TRBV27 and TRBJ2-4, with 7 bases lining up with TRBD2. J gave up 5 bases and V 8 bases, and 3 bases lay outside the gene matches. CDR1 and CDR2 (germline): MNHEY, SMNVEV (reference sequence). The CDR3 sequence is 12 residues long. This chain's CDR3 is CASGRVQNIQYF. The CDR3 DNA follows: TGTGCCAGCGGGAGGGTTCAAAACATTCAGTACTTC.

This clonotype has a handful of counts. V gene TRBV7-3 combines with J gene TRBJ2-3; no reliable D call. The CDR3 covers 14 residues. Germline V CDR1 and CDR2: SGHTA, FQGTGA. The germline V and J ends were trimmed by 5 bases and 3 bases, with 12 bases remaining between them. CDR3 residues: CASSPSGLTDTQYF. CDR3 nucleotide sequence: TGTGCCAGCAGCCCCAGTGGGTTGACAGATACGCAGTATTTT.

The chain couples TRBV7-2 to TRBJ1-1; D gene ambiguous. Germline values: CDR1 SGHTA, CDR2 FQGNSA. Trimming shortened V by 7 bases and J by 1 base, and 16 bases separated the two germline ends. This CDR3 has 15 residues. The CDR3 region is CASKTLGNWNTEAFF. CDR3 sequence (DNA): TGTGCCAGCAAAACCCTAGGGAATTGGAACACTGAAGCTTTCTTT. The complete variable domain, with remaining parts taken from reference TRBV7-2 and TRBJ1-1, reads GAGVSQSPSNKVTEKGKDVELRCDPISGHTALYWYRQSLGQGLEFLIYFQGNSAPDKSGLPSDRFSAERTGGSVSTLTIQRTQQEDSAVYLCASKTLGNWNTEAFFGQGTRLTVV.

In this sample, this clonotype turned up a few times. Mismatch with germline at one junction end may stem from a read error. The chain joins TRBV7-7 to TRBJ2-5; D might be TRBD1 or TRBD2, each matching 6 bases. Germline V lookup: CDR1 SSHAT, CDR2 FNYEAQ (reference sequence). This CDR3 has 15 amino acids. CDR3 residues: CASRSNEGGLETQYF. The CDR3 DNA reads as TGTGCTAGCAGATCAAATGAGGGGGGCTTGGAGACCCAGTACTTC.

A few counts support this clonotype. The CDR3 region is CASSFLRDRGSNQPQHF. The CDR3 DNA sequence: TGTGCCAGCAGCTTCCTCCGGGACAGGGGAAGCAATCAGCCCCAGCATTTT. V usage is TRBV7-9 and J usage is TRBJ1-5; 10 positions match TRBD1. V lost 3 bases and J lost 1; bases outside the gene matches: 6. Germline values: CDR1 SEHNR, CDR2 FQNEAQ (reference sequence). This CDR3 contains 17 residues.

There are a few counts of this clonotype. The chain is built from TRBV29-1 and TRBJ2-7, with D possibly being TRBD2 (6 bases). The germline CDR1 and CDR2 sequences are SQVTM and ANQGSEA. The V end was cut by 5 bases, the J end by 0 bases, with 14 bases between. The CDR3 consists of 14 residues. The CDR3 sequence is CSVSGTPSSYEQYF. Here the CDR3 DNA reads TGCAGCGTTTCCGGGACTCCAAGCTCCTACGAGCAGTACTTC.

This rearrangement joins TRBV5-4 to TRBJ2-3; 13 bases match TRBD2. The CDR3 contains 15 residues. The germline V gene has CDR1 SGHNT and CDR2 YYREEE (reference sequence). V gave up 4 bases and J gave up 5 bases; unmatched junction bases: 4. The CDR3 DNA reads as TGTGCCAGCAGCGGGACTAGCGGGGTGATAGATACGCAGTATTTT. It specifies CASSGTSGVIDTQYF. Full variable domain (remainder filled in from reference TRBV5-4 and TRBJ2-3): ETGVTQSPTHLIKTRGQQVTLRCSSQSGHNTVSWYQQALGQGPQFIFQYYREEENGRGNFPPRFSGLQFPNYSSELNVNALELDDSALYLCASSGTSGVIDTQYFGPGTRLTVL.

This clonotype was detected only a few times. The genes are TRBV12-3 or TRBV12-4 and TRBJ2-5, with 10 bases matching TRBD2. Trimming removed 4 bases from V and 4 bases from J; junction bases left unmatched: 12. This CDR3 has 17 residues. CDR3 sequence: CASSSSSGGRLGETQYF. The CDR3 region has the DNA TGTGCCAGCAGTTCCTCTAGCGGGGGCCGGTTGGGAGAGACCCAGTACTTC.

This chain's CDR3 is CASSVVRGGTEAFF. CDR3 coding DNA: TGTGCCAGCAGCGTAGTAAGGGGAGGTACTGAAGCTTTCTTT. The chain couples TRBV9 to TRBJ1-1; possibly TRBD1 for D (5 bases). CDR1 is SGDLS, CDR2 YYNGEE, per germline. The V and J ends lost 0 bases and 5 bases respectively, with 11 bases between them. The CDR3 consists of 14 residues.

Ten or more counts support this clonotype. This chain links TRBV7-2 with TRBJ2-1; TRBD2 matches 10 bases. Germline V CDR1 and CDR2: SGHTA, FQGNSA. Trimming at V came to 3 bases and at J to 0 bases, leaving 2 bases not matched to a gene. CDR3 length equals 16 residues. In nucleotides, the CDR3 is TGTGCCAGCAGCTTTAGCGGGGGGAGCTCCTACAATGAGCAGTTCTTC. Translated, it gives CASSFSGGSSYNEQFF.

A note on this clonotype: This could be a read error, since a much larger clone is one nucleotide away. The chain combines TRBV12-3 or TRBV12-4 with TRBJ2-5, with D possibly being TRBD2 (5 bases). This CDR3 comprises 14 residues. Between the trimmed V and J ends, which lost 8 bases and 2 bases, there was a span of 15 bases. Here the CDR3 DNA reads TGTGCCAGCTCAACTGGGGAGAGGCAAGAGACCCAGTACTTC. Translation gives CASSTGERQETQYF.

The chain joins TRBV12-5 to TRBJ2-1; D gene unclear. Trimming shortened V by 3 bases and J by 0 bases, and 12 bases separated the two germline ends. This CDR3 spans 16 amino acids. The V gene's germline CDR1 is LGHNT and CDR2 FRNRAP. CDR3 residues: CASGFEWLDSYNEQFF. The CDR3 DNA follows: TGTGCTAGTGGTTTTGAGTGGCTGGACTCCTACAATGAGCAGTTCTTC.

The table lists this clonotype with a few counts. The rearrangement links TRBV12-3 or TRBV12-4 to TRBJ2-7; D perhaps matches TRBD2 (6 bases). The CDR3 totals 14 residues. Trimming took off 6 bases at V and 5 bases at J, with 17 bases between the two ends. CDR3 DNA sequence: TGTGCCAGCAGCGCGGGACCTCCATCCCACGAGCAGTACTTC. Translation gives CASSAGPPSHEQYF.

This clonotype has just a few counts. This rearrangement joins TRBV19 to TRBJ2-5; TRBD2 matches 11 bases. Germline CDR1 and CDR2: LNHDA and SQIVND (reference sequence). V shed 5 bases, J shed 4 bases, and the junction held 9 bases outside the gene matches. The CDR3 has 16 amino acids. CDR3 sequence reads: CASSVGLAGGGETQYF. CDR3 DNA: TGTGCCAGTAGTGTGGGCCTAGCGGGAGGTGGAGAGACCCAGTACTTC. Full variable domain (outside the CDR3, taken from reference TRBV19 and TRBJ2-5): DGGITQSPKYLFRKEGQNVTLSCEQNLNHDAMYWYRQDPGQGLRLIYYSQIVNDFQKGDIAEGYSVSREKKESFPLTVTSAQKNPTAFYLCASSVGLAGGGETQYFGPGTRLLVL.

The chain employs TRBV20-1 and TRBJ2-3; 7 bases line up with TRBD2. Per the germline V gene, CDR1 is DFQATT and CDR2 is SNEGSKA (reference sequence). J gave up 3 bases and V 3 bases, and 3 bases lay outside the gene matches. The CDR3 covers 13 residues. The CDR3: CSARGGGTDTQYF. CDR3 sequence (DNA): TGCAGTGCTAGGGGCGGGGGTACAGATACGCAGTATTTT.

In nucleotides, the CDR3 is TGTGCCAGCAAGCAGCGGGTGGTCACCGGGGAGCTGTTTTTT. Its protein product is CASKQRVVTGELFF. The chain couples TRBV6-5 to TRBJ2-2; perhaps TRBD2 as D (6 bases). Germline CDR1 is MNHEY and CDR2 is SVGAGI. V was pared by 7 bases and J by 4 bases, with 13 bases between. This CDR3 has 14 residues.

In this sample, this clonotype turned up a few times. The gene calls are TRBV7-9 and TRBJ2-1; maybe TRBD2 (6 bases). The CDR3 totals 14 residues. The ends were cut back, 6 bases at V and 8 bases at J, with 17 bases in the middle. Germline-derived CDR1 and CDR2 are SEHNR and FQNEAQ (reference sequence). The CDR3: CASSPGLGGDEQFF. DNA for the CDR3: TGTGCCAGCAGTCCGGGACTTGGTGGGGATGAGCAGTTCTTC.